This entry lists 6 T cell receptor beta chains sequenced from one sample in a study of T-cell memory formation after mild COVID-19. In TCRdb, the 5' RACE reads were re-called with MiXCR into one record per CDR3 protein. This sample has around 400,000 distinct CDR3 sequences; more than 20% occur once, and the top ten carry 8.8%. Sequenced: PBMCs or a T cell subset sorted from them (not recorded which). These receptors all stem from an adult woman who had mild COVID-19 (a few samples of this study predate the infection). Cell type and time point are not known.

As DNA, the CDR3 is TGTGCCAGCTCACCAGGTTACAGGGAGGGCTACGAGCAGTACTTC. Amino acid sequence: CASSPGYREGYEQYF. This chain connects TRBV18 to TRBJ2-7, with D perhaps TRBD2 (7 bases). The CDR3 has 15 residues. From germline, CDR1 is KGHSH and CDR2 LQKENI. Trimming took 2 bases from V and 3 from J, leaving 14 bases between them.

This clonotype was counted only a few times. The genes are TRBV12-3 or TRBV12-4 and TRBJ2-5; D ambiguous. CDR3 length equals 15 residues. Trimming took off 5 bases at V and 3 bases at J, with 16 bases between the two ends. This chain's CDR3 is CASSPNMGSKETQYF. The CDR3 DNA reads TGTGCCAGCAGTCCGAATATGGGGTCGAAAGAGACCCAGTACTTC.

This clonotype appeared a few times. The V and J genes are TRBV6-6 and TRBJ2-1; D possibly corresponds to TRBD2 (6 bases). V dropped 4 bases and J dropped 7 bases, with 14 bases sitting between them. The CDR3 totals 14 residues. Germline V gene data show CDR1 as MNHNY and CDR2 as SVGAGI (reference sequence). CDR3 coding DNA: TGTGCCAGCAGTTGGACCGGGACTTCGAATGAGCAGTTCTTC. As protein: CASSWTGTSNEQFF.

The CDR3 protein is CASTSGTNYEQYF. The CDR3 bases are TGCGCCAGCACATCAGGGACAAACTACGAGCAGTACTTC. This rearrangement joins TRBV4-1 to TRBJ2-7; weak D call: TRBD1 (6 bases). In germline, CDR1 is MGHRA, CDR2 YSYEKL. This CDR3 contains 13 residues. V lost 7 bases and J lost 3, with 13 bases in between.

This chain links TRBV2 with TRBJ2-1, with D possibly matching TRBD2 (6 bases). This CDR3 contains 13 residues. Germline V CDR1 and CDR2: SNHLY, FYNNEI. The V and J ends lost 8 bases and 8 bases respectively, with 16 bases between them. The CDR3 DNA reads as TGTGCCAGCCAGACCCCTAGACTAGATGAGCAGTTCTTC. This encodes CASQTPRLDEQFF.

The gene calls are TRBV5-1 and TRBJ1-1; D may be TRBD1 (6 bases). Germline V CDR1 and CDR2: SGHRS, YFSETQ. Trimming removed 1 base from V and 4 bases from J, with 8 bases in between. This CDR3 region has 13 residues. In DNA, the CDR3 is TGCGCCAGCAGCTTGTTACAGGGCACTGAAGCTTTCTTT. Encoded protein: CASSLLQGTEAFF.